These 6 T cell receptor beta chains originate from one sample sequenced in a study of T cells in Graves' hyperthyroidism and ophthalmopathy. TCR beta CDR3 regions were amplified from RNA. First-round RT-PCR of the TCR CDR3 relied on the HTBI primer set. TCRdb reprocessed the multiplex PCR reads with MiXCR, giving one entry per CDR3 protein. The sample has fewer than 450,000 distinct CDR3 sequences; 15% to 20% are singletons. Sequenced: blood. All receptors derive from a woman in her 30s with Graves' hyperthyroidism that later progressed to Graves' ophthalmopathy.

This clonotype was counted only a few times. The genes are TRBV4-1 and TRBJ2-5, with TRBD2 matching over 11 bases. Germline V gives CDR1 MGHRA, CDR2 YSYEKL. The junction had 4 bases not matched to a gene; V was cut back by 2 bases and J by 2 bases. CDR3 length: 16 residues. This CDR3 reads CASSQLGLAVQETQYF. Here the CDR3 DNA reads TGCGCCAGCAGCCAACTGGGACTAGCGGTTCAAGAGACCCAGTACTTC.

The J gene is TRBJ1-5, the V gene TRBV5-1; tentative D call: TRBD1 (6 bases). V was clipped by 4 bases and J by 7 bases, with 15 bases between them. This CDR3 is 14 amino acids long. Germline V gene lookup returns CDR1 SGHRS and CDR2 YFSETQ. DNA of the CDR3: TGCGCCAGCAGCGAACAGGGCTTTGGACAGCCCCAGCATTTT. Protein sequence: CASSEQGFGQPQHF. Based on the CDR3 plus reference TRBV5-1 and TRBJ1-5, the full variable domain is KAGVTQTPRYLIKTRGQQVTLSCSPISGHRSVSWYQQTPGQGLQFLFEYFSETQRNKGNFPGRFSGRQFSNSRSEMNVSTLELGDSALYLCASSEQGFGQPQHFGDGTRLSIL.

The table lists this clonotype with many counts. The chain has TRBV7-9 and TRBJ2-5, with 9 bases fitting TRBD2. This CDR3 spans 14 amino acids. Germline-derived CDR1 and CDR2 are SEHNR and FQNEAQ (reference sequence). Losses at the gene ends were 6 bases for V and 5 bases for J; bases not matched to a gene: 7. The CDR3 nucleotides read TGTGCCAGCAGAGATCTCGGGACTAGCGAGACCCAGTACTTC. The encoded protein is CASRDLGTSETQYF.

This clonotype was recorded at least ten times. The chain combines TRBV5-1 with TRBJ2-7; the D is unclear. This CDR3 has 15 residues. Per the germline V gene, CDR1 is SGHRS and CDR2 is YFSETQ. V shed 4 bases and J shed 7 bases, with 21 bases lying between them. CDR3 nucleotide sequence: TGCGCCAGCAGCCCCACTCCCACCCCCATCGATGAGCAGTACTTC. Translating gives CASSPTPTPIDEQYF.

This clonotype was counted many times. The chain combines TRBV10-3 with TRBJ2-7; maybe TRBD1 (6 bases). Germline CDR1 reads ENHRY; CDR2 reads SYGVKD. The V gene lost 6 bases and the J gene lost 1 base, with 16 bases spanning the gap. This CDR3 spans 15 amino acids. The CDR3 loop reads CAIRETTGRSYEQYF. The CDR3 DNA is TGTGCCATCAGAGAAACGACAGGTAGATCCTACGAGCAGTACTTC.

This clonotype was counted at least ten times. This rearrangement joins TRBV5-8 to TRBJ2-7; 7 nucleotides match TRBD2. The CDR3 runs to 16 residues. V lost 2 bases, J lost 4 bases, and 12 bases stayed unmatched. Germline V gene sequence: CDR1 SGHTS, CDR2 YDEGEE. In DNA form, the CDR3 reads TGTGCCAGCAGCTTAGGATCACCGGCGGGAGAGTACGAGCAGTACTTC. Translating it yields CASSLGSPAGEYEQYF. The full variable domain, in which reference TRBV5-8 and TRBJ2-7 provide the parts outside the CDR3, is EAGVTQSPTHLIKTRGQQATLRCSPISGHTSVYWYQQALGLGLQFLLWYDEGEERNRGNFPPRFSGRQFPNYSSELNVNALELEDSALYLCASSLGSPAGEYEQYFGPGTRLTVT.